This T cell receptor (beta chain) derives from a study of shared clonotypes between healthy human individuals. Germline CDR1 SGHRS, CDR2 YFSETQ. After removal of 0 bases from V and 6 bases from J, the junction contained 5 bases not matched to a gene. The CDR3 runs 17 residues. When replicate PCRs were run on sorted subsets, they used about 200 ng DNA, about 31,000 T cell genomes. Authors' methods: Filtering was not the same, since immunoSEQ gave junction-only sequences without quality scores. Clones were sequenced by immunoSEQ multiplex PCR, and TCRdb holds only the in-frame ones, with some missing. V and J calls and clone size are those listed in that table; D and trimming were worked out from the DNA. The table lists approximately 2.4 million clones, around 95% of them singletons.

The specimen sequenced was naive CD4+ T cells sorted from blood. Noted subset: CD45RA+ positively selected. The source is a man younger than 35 in good health. This chain joins TRBV5-1 and TRBJ2-2; TRBD2 aligns across 13 bases. The CDR3 loop reads CASSLGLAGGIPGELFF. For the CDR3, the DNA is TGCGCCAGCAGCTTGGGACTAGCGGGAGGAATTCCCGGGGAGCTGTTTTTT.